This passage covers 15 T cell receptor beta chains from one sample sequenced in a study of cytomegalovirus exposure and HLA in healthy donors. Researchers ran the PCR with 60 Vbeta and 13 Jbeta primers. Repertoires were generated with immunoSEQ multiplex PCR, while TCRdb's copy carries only in-frame clones and drops some. The repertoire holds 120,000 to 150,000 clones, with roughly 80% as singletons. The sequenced sample consisted of PBMCs. All receptors derive from a woman in her twenties or thirties in good health and CMV-seronegative.

The gene calls are TRBV19 and TRBJ2-1; 7 bases are a match to TRBD2. J was trimmed by 0 bases and V by 7 bases; bases with no gene match: 3. Germline V CDR1 and CDR2: LNHDA, SQIVND (reference sequence). The CDR3 has 14 residues. CDR3: CASTGGSSYNEQFF. CDR3 nucleotide sequence: TGTGCCAGTACGGGCGGGAGCTCCTACAATGAGCAGTTCTTC.

The V gene is TRBV29-1, the J gene TRBJ1-1; a possible D gene is TRBD1 (6 bases). This CDR3 has 12 amino acids. The germline V gene has CDR1 SQVTM and CDR2 ANQGSEA. The V gene lost 5 bases and the J gene lost 4 bases, with 11 bases spanning the gap. The CDR3 protein is CSVLRGTTEAFF. CDR3 coding DNA: TGCAGCGTTCTTAGGGGGACCACTGAAGCTTTCTTT.

The gene calls are TRBV19 and TRBJ1-1; D is possibly TRBD1 (5 bases). Trimming left V 3 bases short and J 1 base short, with 6 bases between. There are 13 residues in the CDR3. Germline CDR1 LNHDA, CDR2 SQIVND (reference sequence). The CDR3 loop is CASSMGQNTEAFF. DNA of the CDR3: TGTGCCAGTAGTATGGGGCAGAACACTGAAGCTTTCTTT. Supplemented by reference TRBV19 and TRBJ1-1, the full variable domain reads DGGITQSPKYLFRKEGQNVTLSCEQNLNHDAMYWYRQDPGQGLRLIYYSQIVNDFQKGDIAEGYSVSREKKESFPLTVTSAQKNPTAFYLCASSMGQNTEAFFGQGTRLTVV.

This clone was recorded only once. This sequence joins TRBV7-2 and TRBJ2-7; 7 bases agree with TRBD2. J was trimmed by 2 bases and V by 2 bases; bases with no gene match: 15. The CDR3 has 18 residues. Germline CDR1 reads SGHTA; CDR2 reads FQGNSA. CDR3 amino acids: CASSLIFGDGGLPYEQYF. The CDR3 bases are TGTGCCAGCAGCTTAATCTTCGGAGATGGGGGACTACCCTACGAGCAGTACTTC.

J is TRBJ2-3 and V is TRBV6-6, with D possibly matching TRBD2 (6 bases). Germline CDR1 reads MNHNY; CDR2 reads SVGAGI (reference sequence). Trimming removed 5 bases at V and 4 bases at J, with 19 bases between. The CDR3 is 16 amino acids. CDR3 coding DNA: TGTGCCAGCAGTAACCGGGACTTAACAGGCCCAGATACGCAGTATTTT. Amino acids: CASSNRDLTGPDTQYF.

The chain couples TRBV9 to TRBJ2-1; TRBD1 matches 11 bases. The CDR3 has 16 residues. J was trimmed by 6 bases and V by 4 bases; bases with no gene match: 9. Germline V gene sequence: CDR1 SGDLS, CDR2 YYNGEE. This CDR3 is CASSPWGTGGGNEQFF. For the CDR3, the DNA is TGTGCCAGCAGCCCCTGGGGGACAGGGGGGGGCAATGAGCAGTTCTTC. The full variable domain, rest sourced from reference TRBV9 and TRBJ2-1, is DSGVTQTPKHLITATGQRVTLRCSPRSGDLSVYWYQQSLDQGLQFLIQYYNGEERAKGNILERFSAQQFPDLHSELNLSSLELGDSALYFCASSPWGTGGGNEQFFGPGTRLTVL.

This clone has only a few counts. CDR3 coding DNA: TGTGCCAGCAGAAGAGACAGTCCTGAAAAACTGTTTTTT. It codes for CASRRDSPEKLFF. The V and J genes are TRBV2 and TRBJ1-4, with a tentative D call TRBD1 (5 bases). V was pared by 6 bases and J by 7 bases, with 12 bases between. This CDR3 contains 13 residues. CDR1 SNHLY and CDR2 FYNNEI come from the germline V gene. Supplemented by reference TRBV2 and TRBJ1-4, the full variable domain reads EPEVTQTPSHQVTQMGQEVILRCVPISNHLYFYWYRQILGQKVEFLVSFYNNEISEKSEIFDDQFSVERPDGSNFTLKIRSTKLEDSAMYFCASRRDSPEKLFFGSGTQLSVL.

The chain links TRBV11-1 to TRBJ1-1; TRBD1 matches at 8 bases. Germline V lookup: CDR1 SGHAT, CDR2 FQDESV (reference sequence). The V segment lost 1 base and the J segment 1 base; nucleotides outside the gene matches: 2. This CDR3 comprises 15 residues. The CDR3 region is CASSLGTGKNTEAFF. CDR3 coding DNA: TGTGCCAGCAGCTTAGGGACAGGGAAGAACACTGAAGCTTTCTTT. The full variable domain, completed using reference TRBV11-1 and TRBJ1-1, is EAEVAQSPRYKITEKSQAVAFWCDPISGHATLYWYRQILGQGPELLVQFQDESVVDDSQLPKDRFSAERLKGVDSTLKIQPAELGDSAMYLCASSLGTGKNTEAFFGQGTRLTVV.

V gene TRBV7-9 combines with J gene TRBJ2-7, with 9 bases aligning to TRBD1. Germline trimming cut 0 bases from V and 3 bases from J; bases unmatched to any gene: 12. The CDR3 loop spans 18 amino acids. Germline values: CDR1 SEHNR, CDR2 FQNEAQ (reference sequence). CDR3 region: CASSLAQGASRELYEQYF. The CDR3 nucleotides are TGTGCCAGCAGCTTAGCACAGGGGGCATCGCGGGAACTCTACGAGCAGTACTTC.

In its sample, this clone was seen once. The chain recombines TRBV14 with TRBJ2-3; 9 bases line up with TRBD2. Germline CDR1 reads SGHDN; CDR2 reads FVKESK. The CDR3 has 16 amino acids. V lost 2 bases and J lost 5; bases outside the gene matches: 8. Here the CDR3 reads CASSQMLAGFEDTQYF. DNA for the CDR3: TGTGCCAGCAGCCAAATGCTAGCGGGGTTTGAAGATACGCAGTATTTT.

The chain joins TRBV4-3 to TRBJ1-2; D call uncertain. V gave up 0 bases and J gave up 6 bases, with 8 bases separating them. Per germline, CDR1 LGHNA and CDR2 YSLEER. The CDR3 spans 13 residues. DNA of the CDR3: TGCGCCAGCAGCCAAGATAGCGGGGATGGCTACACCTTC. Its translation is CASSQDSGDGYTF.

This clone was picked up a small number of times. This chain links TRBV2 with TRBJ1-6; the match to TRBD1 covers 7 bases. In germline, CDR1 is SNHLY, CDR2 FYNNEI. V lost 0 bases, J lost 6 bases, and 2 bases stayed unmatched. The CDR3 extends over 15 amino acids. CDR3 bases: TGTGCCAGCAGTGAAGCGACAGGGACTAATTCACCCCTCCACTTT. Protein: CASSEATGTNSPLHF.

This clone has just one count. This chain links TRBV7-9 with TRBJ2-7; possible D gene TRBD1, 6 bases. The CDR3 covers 14 residues. Trimming cost V 3 bases and J 4 bases, with 13 bases left between them. Germline CDR1 is SEHNR and CDR2 is FQNEAQ (reference sequence). The CDR3 protein is CASSLGQGMYEQYF. The CDR3 nucleotides read TGTGCCAGCAGCTTGGGTCAGGGGATGTACGAGCAGTACTTC.

The chain recombines TRBV5-5 with TRBJ2-4; the D gene is possibly TRBD2 (5 bases). The CDR3 extends over 15 amino acids. V dropped 1 base and J dropped 8 bases, with 16 bases sitting between them. Germline assignment: CDR1 SGHKS and CDR2 YYEKEE (reference sequence). The CDR3 DNA reads as TGTGCCAGCAGCTTGTCTGTGGGAGTGGCGTACATTCAGTACTTC. It yields the protein CASSLSVGVAYIQYF. Looking up the rest from reference TRBV5-5 and TRBJ2-4 gives the full variable domain: DAGVTQSPTHLIKTRGQQVTLRCSPISGHKSVSWYQQVLGQGPQFIFQYYEKEERGRGNFPDRFSARQFPNYSSELNVNALLLGDSALYLCASSLSVGVAYIQYFGAGTRLSVL.

This chain joins TRBV2 and TRBJ2-5, with 10 bases lining up with TRBD2. The germline CDR1 and CDR2 sequences are SNHLY and FYNNEI. V trimming: 4 bases; J trimming: 3 bases; junction bases outside the gene matches: 8. The CDR3 is made up of 16 amino acids. CDR3 region: CASSGGSGRLEETQYF. In DNA, the CDR3 is TGTGCCAGCAGTGGTGGTAGCGGGAGGTTGGAAGAGACCCAGTACTTC.